This record looks at one T cell receptor beta chain sequence and its context. The CDR3 runs to 11 residues. With 7 bases removed from V and 6 bases from J, the gap between germline ends came to 7 bases. Germline CDR1 SNHLY, CDR2 FYNNEI. The data were taken from a study of T-cell memory formation after mild COVID-19. MiXCR, run by TCRdb on the 5' RACE reads, gives a single entry per CDR3 protein. The sample records 500,000 to 650,000 distinct CDR3 sequences, roughly 20% being singletons. The TCR sequence derives from an adult woman who had mild COVID-19 (a few samples of this study predate the infection). Cell type and time point are not known. The chain carries TRBV2 and TRBJ2-4, with D possibly matching TRBD2 (5 bases). What was sequenced was PBMCs or a T cell subset sorted from them (not recorded which). CDR3 sequence (DNA): TGTGCCAGCAAAGGGAGAAACATTCAGTACTTC. Encoded protein: CASKGRNIQYF.